This T cell receptor beta chain was retrieved from a study of cytomegalovirus exposure and HLA in healthy donors. Primers: 60 Vbeta forward and 13 Jbeta reverse. Only in-frame clones appear in the TCRdb table, and some are missing; sequencing was by immunoSEQ multiplex PCR. The data contain about 120,000 clones, over 80% of them singletons. Findings and caveats of the study: Certain indistinguishable V segments, among them TRBV6-2 and TRBV6-3, were excluded. Later analysis showed TCR association rates varying by HLA locus, highest for DRB1 and lowest for HLA-C.

The CDR3 sequence is 11 residues long. V was shortened by 2 bases and J by 12 bases, with 7 bases between the two germline ends. The germline gives CDR1 SEHNR, CDR2 FQNEAQ (reference sequence). A word on this clone: As yet, its antigen is unknown.

The source material was PBMCs. The chain combines TRBV7-9 with TRBJ1-4; no firm D call. The clonotype was recovered from a man aged 45-60 years in good health and CMV-seronegative. The CDR3 DNA is TGTGCCAGCAGCTTATCACTGGAACTGTTTTTT. Amino acids: CASSLSLELFF.